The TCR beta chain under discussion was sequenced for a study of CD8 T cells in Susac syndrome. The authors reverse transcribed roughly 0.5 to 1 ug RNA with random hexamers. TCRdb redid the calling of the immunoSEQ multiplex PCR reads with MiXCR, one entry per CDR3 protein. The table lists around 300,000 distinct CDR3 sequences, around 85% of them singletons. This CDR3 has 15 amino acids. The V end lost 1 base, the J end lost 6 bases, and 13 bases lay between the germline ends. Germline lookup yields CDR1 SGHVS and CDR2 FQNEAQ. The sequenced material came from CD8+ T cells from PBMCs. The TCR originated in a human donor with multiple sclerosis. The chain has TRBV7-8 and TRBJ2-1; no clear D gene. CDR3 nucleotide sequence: TGTGCCAGCAGCTTAGATGCTGTATTCGTCAATGAGCAGTTCTTC. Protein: CASSLDAVFVNEQFF.